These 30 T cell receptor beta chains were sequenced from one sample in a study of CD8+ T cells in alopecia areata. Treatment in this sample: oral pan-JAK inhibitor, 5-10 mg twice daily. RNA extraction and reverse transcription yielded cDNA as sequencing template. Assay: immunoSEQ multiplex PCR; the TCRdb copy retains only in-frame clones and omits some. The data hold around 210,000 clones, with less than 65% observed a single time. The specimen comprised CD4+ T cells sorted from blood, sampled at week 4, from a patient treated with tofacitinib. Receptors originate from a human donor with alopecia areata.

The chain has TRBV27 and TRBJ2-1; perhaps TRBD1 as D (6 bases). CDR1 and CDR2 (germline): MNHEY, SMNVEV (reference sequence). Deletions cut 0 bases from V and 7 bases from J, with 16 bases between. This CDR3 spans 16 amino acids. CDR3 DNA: TGTGCCAGCAGTTTATCTGGGACAACTCGAGAAAATGAGCAGTTCTTC. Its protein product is CASSLSGTTRENEQFF.

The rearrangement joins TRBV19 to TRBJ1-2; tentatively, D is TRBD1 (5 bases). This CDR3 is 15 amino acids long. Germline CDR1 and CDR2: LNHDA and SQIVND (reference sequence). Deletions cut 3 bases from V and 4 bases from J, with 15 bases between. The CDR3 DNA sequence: TGTGCCAGTAGTATCGCTGGGGCCAAAACCTATGGCTACACCTTC. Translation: CASSIAGAKTYGYTF.

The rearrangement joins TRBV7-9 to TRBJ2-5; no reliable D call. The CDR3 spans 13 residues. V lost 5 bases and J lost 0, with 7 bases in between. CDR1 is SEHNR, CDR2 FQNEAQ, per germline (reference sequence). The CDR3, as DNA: TGTGCCAGCAGCGCCAGAAACCAAGAGACCCAGTACTTC. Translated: CASSARNQETQYF.

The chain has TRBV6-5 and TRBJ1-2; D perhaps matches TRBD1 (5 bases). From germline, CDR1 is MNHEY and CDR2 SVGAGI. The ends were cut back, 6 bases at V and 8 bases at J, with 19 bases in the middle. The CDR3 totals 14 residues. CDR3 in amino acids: CASSPDGERGGYTF. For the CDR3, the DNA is TGTGCCAGCAGCCCTGATGGGGAGCGGGGCGGCTACACCTTC.

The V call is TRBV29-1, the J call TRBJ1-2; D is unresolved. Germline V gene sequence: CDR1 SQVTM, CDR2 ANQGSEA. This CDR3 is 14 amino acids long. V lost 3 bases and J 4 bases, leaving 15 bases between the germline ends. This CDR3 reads CSVEPASETYGYTF. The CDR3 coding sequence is TGCAGCGTTGAGCCTGCTTCCGAGACCTATGGCTACACCTTC.

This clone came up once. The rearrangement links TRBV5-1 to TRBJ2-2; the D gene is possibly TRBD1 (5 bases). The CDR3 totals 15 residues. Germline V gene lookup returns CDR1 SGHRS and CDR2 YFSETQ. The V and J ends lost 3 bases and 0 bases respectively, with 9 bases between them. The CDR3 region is CASSSQASNTGELFF. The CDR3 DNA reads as TGCGCCAGCAGCTCACAGGCCTCGAACACCGGGGAGCTGTTTTTT.

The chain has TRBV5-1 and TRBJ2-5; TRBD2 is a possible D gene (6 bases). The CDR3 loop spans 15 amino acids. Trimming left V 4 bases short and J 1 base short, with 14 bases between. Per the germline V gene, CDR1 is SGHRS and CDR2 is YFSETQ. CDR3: CASSLGGSGQETQYF. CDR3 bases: TGCGCCAGCAGCCTCGGCGGTAGCGGCCAAGAGACCCAGTACTTC.

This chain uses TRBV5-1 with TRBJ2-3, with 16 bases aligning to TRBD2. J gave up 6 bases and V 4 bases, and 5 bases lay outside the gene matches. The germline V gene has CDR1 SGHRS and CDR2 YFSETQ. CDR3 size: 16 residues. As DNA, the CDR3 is TGCGCCAGCAGCGTGGGGACTAGCGGGGGGGCCGATACGCAGTATTTT. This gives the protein CASSVGTSGGADTQYF.

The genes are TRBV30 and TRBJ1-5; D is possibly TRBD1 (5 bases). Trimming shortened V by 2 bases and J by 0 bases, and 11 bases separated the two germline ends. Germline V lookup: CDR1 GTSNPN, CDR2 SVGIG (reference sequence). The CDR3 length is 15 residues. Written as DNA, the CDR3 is TGTGCCTGGAGTTTCGGGGGTTATAGCAATCAGCCCCAGCATTTT. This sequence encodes CAWSFGGYSNQPQHF. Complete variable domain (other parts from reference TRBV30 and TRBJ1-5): SQTIHQWPATLVQPVGSPLSLECTVEGTSNPNLYWYRQAAGRGLQLLFYSVGIGQISSEVPQNLSASRPQDRQFILSSKKLLLSDSGFYLCAWSFGGYSNQPQHFGDGTRLSIL.

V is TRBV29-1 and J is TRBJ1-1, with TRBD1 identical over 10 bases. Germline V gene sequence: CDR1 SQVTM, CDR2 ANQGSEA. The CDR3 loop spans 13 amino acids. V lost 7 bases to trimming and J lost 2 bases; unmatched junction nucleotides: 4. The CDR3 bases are TGCAGCGCCCGGACAGGGGGAAACACTGAAGCTTTCTTT. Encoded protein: CSARTGGNTEAFF.

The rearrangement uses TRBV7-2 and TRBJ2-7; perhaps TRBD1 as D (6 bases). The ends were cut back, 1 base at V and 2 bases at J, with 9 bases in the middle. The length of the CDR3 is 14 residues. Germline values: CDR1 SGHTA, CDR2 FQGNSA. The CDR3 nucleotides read TGTGCCAGCAGCTTAGGACAGGCACCCTACGAGCAGTACTTC. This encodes CASSLGQAPYEQYF. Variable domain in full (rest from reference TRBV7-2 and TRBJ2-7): GAGVSQSPSNKVTEKGKDVELRCDPISGHTALYWYRQSLGQGLEFLIYFQGNSAPDKSGLPSDRFSAERTGGSVSTLTIQRTQQEDSAVYLCASSLGQAPYEQYFGPGTRLTVT.

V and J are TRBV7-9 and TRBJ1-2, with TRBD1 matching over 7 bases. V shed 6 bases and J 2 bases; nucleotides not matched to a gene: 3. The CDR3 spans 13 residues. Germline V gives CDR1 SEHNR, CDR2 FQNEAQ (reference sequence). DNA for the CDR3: TGTGCCAGCAGGCGGGACAGCAACTATGGCTACACCTTC. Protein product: CASRRDSNYGYTF.

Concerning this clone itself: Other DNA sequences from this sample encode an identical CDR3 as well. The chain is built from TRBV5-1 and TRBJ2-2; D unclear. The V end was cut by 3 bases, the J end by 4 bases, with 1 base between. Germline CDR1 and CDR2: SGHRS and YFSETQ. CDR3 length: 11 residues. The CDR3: CASSSTGELFF. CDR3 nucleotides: TGCGCCAGCAGCTCCACCGGGGAGCTGTTTTTT.

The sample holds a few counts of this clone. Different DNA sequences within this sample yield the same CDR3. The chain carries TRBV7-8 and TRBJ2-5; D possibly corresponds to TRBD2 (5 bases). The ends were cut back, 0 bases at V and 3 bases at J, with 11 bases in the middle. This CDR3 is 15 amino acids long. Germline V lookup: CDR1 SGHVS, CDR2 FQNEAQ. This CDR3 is CASSLAWTGKETQYF. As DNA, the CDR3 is TGTGCCAGCAGCTTAGCGTGGACGGGAAAAGAGACCCAGTACTTC.

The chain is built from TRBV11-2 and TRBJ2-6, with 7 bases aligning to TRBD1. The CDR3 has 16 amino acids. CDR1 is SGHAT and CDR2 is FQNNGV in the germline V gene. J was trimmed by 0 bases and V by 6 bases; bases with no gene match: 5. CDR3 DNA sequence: TGTGCCAGCAGTCAGGGGGTCCACTCTGGGGCCAACGTCCTGACTTTC. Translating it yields CASSQGVHSGANVLTF. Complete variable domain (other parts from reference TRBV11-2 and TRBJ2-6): EAGVAQSPRYKIIEKRQSVAFWCNPISGHATLYWYQQILGQGPKLLIQFQNNGVVDDSQLPKDRFSAERLKGVDSTLKIQPAKLEDSAVYLCASSQGVHSGANVLTFGAGSRLTVL.

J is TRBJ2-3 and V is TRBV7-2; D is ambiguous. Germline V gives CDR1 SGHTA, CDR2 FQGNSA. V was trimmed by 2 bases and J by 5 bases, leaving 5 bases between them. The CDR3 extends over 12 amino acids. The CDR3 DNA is TGTGCCAGCAGCTTAATGGGAGATACGCAGTATTTT. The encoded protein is CASSLMGDTQYF.

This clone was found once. The CDR3 is CASSLGHNQPQHF. The CDR3, as DNA: TGTGCCAGCAGCTTAGGGCACAATCAGCCCCAGCATTTT. V and J are TRBV7-2 and TRBJ1-5, with no clear D. The length of the CDR3 is 13 residues. CDR1 SGHTA and CDR2 FQGNSA come from the germline V gene. Trimming cost V 1 base and J 3 bases, with 4 bases left between them.

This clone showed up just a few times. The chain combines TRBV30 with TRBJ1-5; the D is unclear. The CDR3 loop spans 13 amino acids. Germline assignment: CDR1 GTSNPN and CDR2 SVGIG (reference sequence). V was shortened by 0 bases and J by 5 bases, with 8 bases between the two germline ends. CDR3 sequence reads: CAWSVRIDQPQHF. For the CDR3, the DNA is TGTGCCTGGAGTGTCAGGATCGATCAGCCCCAGCATTTT.

The CDR3 DNA sequence: TGTGCCAGCAGCTTAGATACAGGAAACACTGAAGCTTTCTTT. Its translation is CASSLDTGNTEAFF. The genes are TRBV11-3 and TRBJ1-1; TRBD1 is a possible D gene (5 bases). Looked up from germline, CDR1 is SGHNT and CDR2 is YENEEA. Trimming pared 0 bases from V and 2 bases from J, leaving 7 bases between. This CDR3 spans 14 amino acids. The variable domain in full, with the rest retrieved from reference TRBV11-3 and TRBJ1-1, is EAGVVQSPRYKIIEKKQPVAFWCNPISGHNTLYWYLQNLGQGPELLIRYENEEAVDDSQLPKDRFSAERLKGVDSTLKIQPAELGDSAVYLCASSLDTGNTEAFFGQGTRLTVV.

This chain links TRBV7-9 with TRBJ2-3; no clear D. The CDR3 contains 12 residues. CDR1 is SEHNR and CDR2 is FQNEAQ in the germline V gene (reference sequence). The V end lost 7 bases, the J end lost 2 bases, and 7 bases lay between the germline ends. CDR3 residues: CASKGYTDTQYF. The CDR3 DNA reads TGTGCCAGCAAGGGATACACAGATACGCAGTATTTT.

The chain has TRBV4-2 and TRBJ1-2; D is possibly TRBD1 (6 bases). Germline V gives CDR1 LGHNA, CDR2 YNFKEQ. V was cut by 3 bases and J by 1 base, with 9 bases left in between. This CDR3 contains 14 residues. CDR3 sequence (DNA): TGTGCCAGCAGCCAGCTGGACAGTAACTATGGCTACACCTTC. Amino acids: CASSQLDSNYGYTF.

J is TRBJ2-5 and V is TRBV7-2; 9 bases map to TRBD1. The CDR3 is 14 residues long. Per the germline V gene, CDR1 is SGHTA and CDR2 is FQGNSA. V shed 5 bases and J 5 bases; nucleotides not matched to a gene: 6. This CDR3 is CASSRGQGGETQYF. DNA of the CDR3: TGTGCCAGCAGCCGGGGACAGGGAGGCGAGACCCAGTACTTC.

The CDR3 is CASSLAGNGAEAFF. CDR3 bases: TGTGCCAGCAGCTTGGCAGGGAATGGCGCTGAAGCTTTCTTT. The rearrangement uses TRBV7-9 and TRBJ1-1; possible D gene TRBD1, 5 bases. The CDR3 loop spans 14 amino acids. Germline lookup yields CDR1 SEHNR and CDR2 FQNEAQ (reference sequence). V was clipped by 3 bases and J by 6 bases, with 14 bases between them. The whole variable domain, filled in from reference TRBV7-9 and TRBJ1-1, reads DTGVSQNPRHKITKRGQNVTFRCDPISEHNRLYWYRQTLGQGPEFLTYFQNEAQLEKSRLLSDRFSAERPKGSFSTLEIQRTEQGDSAMYLCASSLAGNGAEAFFGQGTRLTVV.

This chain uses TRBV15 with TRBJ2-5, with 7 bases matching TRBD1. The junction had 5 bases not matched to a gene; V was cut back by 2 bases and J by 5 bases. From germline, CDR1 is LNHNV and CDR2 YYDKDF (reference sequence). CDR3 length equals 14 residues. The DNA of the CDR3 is TGTGCCACCAGCAGACGATCACAGGGGGAGACCCAGTACTTC. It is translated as CATSRRSQGETQYF.

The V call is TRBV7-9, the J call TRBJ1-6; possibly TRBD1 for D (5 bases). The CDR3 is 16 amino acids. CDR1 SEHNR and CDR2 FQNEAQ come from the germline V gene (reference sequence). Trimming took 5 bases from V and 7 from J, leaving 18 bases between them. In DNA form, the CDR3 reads TGTGCCAGCAGCACAACAGGAGCGATTTCCAATTCACCCCTCCACTTT. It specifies CASSTTGAISNSPLHF.

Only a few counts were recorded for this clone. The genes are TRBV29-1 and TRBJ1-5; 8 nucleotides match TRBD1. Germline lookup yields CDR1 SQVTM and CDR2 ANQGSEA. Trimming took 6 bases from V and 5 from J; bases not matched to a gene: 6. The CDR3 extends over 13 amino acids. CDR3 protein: CSVRQGPYQPQHF. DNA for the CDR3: TGCAGCGTCCGACAGGGGCCCTATCAGCCCCAGCATTTT.

This CDR3 reads CASSPPPGTGELFF. In nucleotides, the CDR3 is TGTGCCAGCAGCCCCCCTCCTGGAACCGGGGAGCTGTTTTTT. The gene calls are TRBV5-4 and TRBJ2-2; D ambiguous. V lost 4 bases, J lost 5 bases, and 12 bases lay in between. The CDR3 totals 14 residues. Germline V gene lookup returns CDR1 SGHNT and CDR2 YYREEE (reference sequence).

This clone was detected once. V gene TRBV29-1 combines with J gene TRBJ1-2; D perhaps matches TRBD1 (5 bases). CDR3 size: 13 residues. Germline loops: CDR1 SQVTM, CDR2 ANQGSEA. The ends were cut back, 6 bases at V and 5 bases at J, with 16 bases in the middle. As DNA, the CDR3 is TGCAGCGTCCTACCTCCAGGGTTTTATGGCTACACCTTC. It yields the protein CSVLPPGFYGYTF.

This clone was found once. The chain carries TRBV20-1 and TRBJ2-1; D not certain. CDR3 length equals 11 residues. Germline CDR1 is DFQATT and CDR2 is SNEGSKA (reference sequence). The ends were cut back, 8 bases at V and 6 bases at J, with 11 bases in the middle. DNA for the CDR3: TGCAGTTGGACCTCAGTCAATGAGCAGTTCTTC. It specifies CSWTSVNEQFF.

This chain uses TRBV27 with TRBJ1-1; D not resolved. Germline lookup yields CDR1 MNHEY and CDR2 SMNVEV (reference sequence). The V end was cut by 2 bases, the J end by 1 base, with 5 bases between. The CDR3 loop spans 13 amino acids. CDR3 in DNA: TGTGCCAGCAGTTTACTGGAGAACACTGAAGCTTTCTTT. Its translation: CASSLLENTEAFF.